The following is a T cell receptor beta chain sequence with its context. What it binds is unknown. This record belongs to a study of shared clonotypes between healthy human individuals. Whole-study findings and limits: In contrast to clonotypes shared by all four donors, non-shared clonotypes had lower generation probabilities.

An assay was performed, and its level was deep. Generated by immunoSEQ multiplex PCR, the TCRdb table keeps only in-frame clones and is missing some. The sample carries millions of clones, approximately 95% recorded once. The receptor was isolated from a man between 18 and 29 years old in good health. Some clones in this sample may be carry-over from other donors' samples. The sequenced sample was naive CD4+ T cells from PBMCs. Subset meaning: CD45RA+ positively selected.

CDR3 nucleotide sequence: TGTGCCAGCCAAAGGCGAGCGGGAGGGGTCGAGACCCAGTACTTC. Translated, it gives CASQRRAGGVETQYF. V usage is TRBV27 and J usage is TRBJ2-5, with 10 bases lining up with TRBD2. The CDR3 contains 15 residues. V shed 8 bases, J shed 5 bases, and the junction held 11 bases outside the gene matches. Germline V gives CDR1 MNHEY, CDR2 SMNVEV (reference sequence).